These T cell receptor beta chains were read from a single sample in a study of T cells in localized non-small cell lung cancer. Sequencing was performed with immunoSEQ multiplex PCR; in TCRdb, only in-frame clones are kept and a portion is missing. In the table there are about 40,000 clones, around 87% of which are singletons. The material was peripheral blood, obtained before any cancer treatment. The receptors shown here come from a man aged 18 to 49 with stage I lung adenocarcinoma. CDR3s include the opening cysteine and the closing phenylalanine or tryptophan. The D gene is left open where the match is weak. Size values are once, few and many counts, or a class for expanded clones, and some rows have none.

TRBV5-5	TRBJ2-1	TRBD2	-	13	TGTGCCAGCAGCTCGGCGGGAGGGAATGAGCAGTTCTTC	CASSSAGGNEQFF
TRBV30	TRBJ1-2	TRBD1	-	16	TGTGCCACAGACCGGGACAGGGGGTTTTGGAGCTATGGCTACACCTTC	CATDRDRGFWSYGYTF
TRBV4-2	TRBJ2-3	-	-	17	TGTGCCAGCAGCCAAGATTCGGCGAACCAGGGCACAGATACGCAGTATTTT	CASSQDSANQGTDTQYF
TRBV19	TRBJ2-4	TRBD2	-	14	TGTGCCAGTAGTATGAGAGGGGAGGGAAACATTCAGTACTTC	CASSMRGEGNIQYF
TRBV18	TRBJ2-1	-	-	15	TGTGCCAGCTCACCAGGAGGGGACTCCTACAATGAGCAGTTCTTC	CASSPGGDSYNEQFF
TRBV9	TRBJ2-7	-	-	15	TGTGCCAGCAGCCCGCAGTGGCGGGGATCGCACGAGCAGTACTTC	CASSPQWRGSHEQYF
TRBV4-2	TRBJ2-1	TRBD2	-	16	TGTGCCAGCAGCCAAGATTTTCAACTAGCGAGTGATGAGCAGTTCTTC	CASSQDFQLASDEQFF
TRBV27	TRBJ2-3	-	once	18	TGTGCCAGCAGTTGGGCAAGCGGAGTCAACCTGTACACAGATACGCAGTATTTT	CASSWASGVNLYTDTQYF
TRBV6-5	TRBJ1-1	-	-	14	TGTGCCAGCAGTTACTCGTCCCGCAGCACTGAAGCTTTCTTT	CASSYSSRSTEAFF
TRBV25-1	TRBJ2-2	-	-	13	TGTGCCAGCAGTGGCTCTGGAACCGGGGAGCTGTTTTTT	CASSGSGTGELFF
TRBV6-5	TRBJ1-5	-	-	15	TGTGCCAGCAGTTACTCGATCAGTAGCAATCAGCCCCAGCATTTT	CASSYSISSNQPQHF
TRBV19	TRBJ2-2	-	few	14	TGTGCCAGTATAGGAGTATTCAACACCGGGGAGCTGTTTTTT	CASIGVFNTGELFF
TRBV9	TRBJ1-5	-	-	15	TGTGCCAGCAGCGACGGGGTCTCGGGCAATCAGCCCCAGCATTTT	CASSDGVSGNQPQHF
TRBV10-3	TRBJ1-1	TRBD1	-	14	TGTGCCACCGCGACAGGGATTAAAGACACTGAAGCTTTCTTT	CATATGIKDTEAFF
TRBV2	TRBJ2-2	-	-	14	TGTGCCAGCATTAGGTCAGGGAGCACCGGGGAGCTGTTTTTT	CASIRSGSTGELFF
TRBV7-2	TRBJ1-1	-	-	13	TGTGCCAGCAGCTTAGGTACGAACACTGAAGCTTTCTTT	CASSLGTNTEAFF
TRBV18	TRBJ2-7	TRBD1	-	16	TGTGCCAGCTCACCAGCCCCCGGGACAGTCTCCTACGAGCAGTACTTC	CASSPAPGTVSYEQYF
TRBV7-2	TRBJ1-5	-	-	13	TGTGCCAGCAGCTTAGGCAGAAATCAGCCCCAGCATTTT	CASSLGRNQPQHF
TRBV4-1	TRBJ1-1	-	-	16	TGCGCCAGCAGCCAAGATAGGGCCAGGGTAGGCACTGAAGCTTTCTTT	CASSQDRARVGTEAFF
TRBV6-5	TRBJ1-6	-	-	15	TGTGCCAGCAGTTACTCTTTCGGGGAGAATTCACCCCTCCACTTT	CASSYSFGENSPLHF
TRBV11-1	TRBJ1-2	TRBD1	-	16	TGTGCCAGCAGCCCCCTGGACAGGGAGATTAACTATGGCTACACCTTC	CASSPLDREINYGYTF
TRBV4-1	TRBJ2-6	-	-	14	TGCGCCAGCAGCCAAGGAATAATGGCCAACGTCCTGACTTTC	CASSQGIMANVLTF